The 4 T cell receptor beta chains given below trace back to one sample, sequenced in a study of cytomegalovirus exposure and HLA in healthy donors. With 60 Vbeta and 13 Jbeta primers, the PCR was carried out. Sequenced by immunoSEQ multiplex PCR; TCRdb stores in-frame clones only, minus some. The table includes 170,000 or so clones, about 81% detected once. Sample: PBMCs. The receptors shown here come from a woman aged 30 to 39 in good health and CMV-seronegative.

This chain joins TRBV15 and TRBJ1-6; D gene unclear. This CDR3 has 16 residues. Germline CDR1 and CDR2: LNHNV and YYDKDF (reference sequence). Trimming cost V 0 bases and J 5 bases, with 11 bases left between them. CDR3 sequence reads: CATSRDRGNNNSPLHF. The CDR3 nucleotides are TGTGCCACCAGCAGAGATCGGGGAAACAATAATTCACCCCTCCACTTT. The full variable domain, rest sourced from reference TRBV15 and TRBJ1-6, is DAMVIQNPRYQVTQFGKPVTLSCSQTLNHNVMYWYQQKSSQAPKLLFHYYDKDFNNEADTPDNFQSRRPNTSFCFLDIRSPGLGDTAMYLCATSRDRGNNNSPLHFGNGTRLTVT.

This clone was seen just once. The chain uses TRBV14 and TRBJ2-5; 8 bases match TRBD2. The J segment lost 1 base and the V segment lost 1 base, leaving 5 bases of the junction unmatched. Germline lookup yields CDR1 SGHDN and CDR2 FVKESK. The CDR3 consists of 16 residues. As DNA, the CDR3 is TGTGCCAGCAGCCAAGCTGGACTAGCCGCCCAAGAGACCCAGTACTTC. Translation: CASSQAGLAAQETQYF.

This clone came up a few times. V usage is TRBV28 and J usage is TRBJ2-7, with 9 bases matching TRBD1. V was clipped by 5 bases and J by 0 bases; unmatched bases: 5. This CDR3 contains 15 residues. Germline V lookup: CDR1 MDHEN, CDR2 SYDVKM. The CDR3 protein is CASSTPGQGSYEQYF. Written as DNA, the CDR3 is TGTGCCAGCAGTACCCCGGGACAGGGCTCCTACGAGCAGTACTTC.

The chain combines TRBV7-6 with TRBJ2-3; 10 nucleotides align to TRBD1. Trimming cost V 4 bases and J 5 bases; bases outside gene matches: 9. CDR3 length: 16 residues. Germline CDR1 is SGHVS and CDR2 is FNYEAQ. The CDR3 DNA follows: TGTGCCAGCAGCTCGTATAGGACAGGGGGAGTAGATACGCAGTATTTT. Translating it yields CASSSYRTGGVDTQYF.